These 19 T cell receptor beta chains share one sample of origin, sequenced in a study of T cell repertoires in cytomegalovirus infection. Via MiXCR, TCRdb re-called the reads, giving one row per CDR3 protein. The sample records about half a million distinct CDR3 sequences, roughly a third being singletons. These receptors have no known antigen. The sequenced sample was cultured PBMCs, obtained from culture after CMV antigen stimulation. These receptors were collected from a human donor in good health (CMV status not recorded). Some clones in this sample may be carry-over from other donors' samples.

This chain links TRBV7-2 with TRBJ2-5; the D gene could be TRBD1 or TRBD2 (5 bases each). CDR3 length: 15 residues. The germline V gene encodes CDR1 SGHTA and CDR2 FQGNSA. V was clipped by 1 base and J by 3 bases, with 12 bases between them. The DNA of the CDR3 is TGTGCCAGCAGCTTAGATCCGGGACGGGAAGAGACCCAGTACTTC. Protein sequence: CASSLDPGREETQYF. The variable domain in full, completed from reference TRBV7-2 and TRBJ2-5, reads GAGVSQSPSNKVTEKGKDVELRCDPISGHTALYWYRQSLGQGLEFLIYFQGNSAPDKSGLPSDRFSAERTGGSVSTLTIQRTQQEDSAVYLCASSLDPGREETQYFGPGTRLLVL.

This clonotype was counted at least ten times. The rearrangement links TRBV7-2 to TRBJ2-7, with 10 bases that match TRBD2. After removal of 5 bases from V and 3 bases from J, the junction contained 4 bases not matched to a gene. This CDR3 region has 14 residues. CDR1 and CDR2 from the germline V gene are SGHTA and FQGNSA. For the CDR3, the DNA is TGTGCCAGCAGCCCTAGCGGGAGATACTACGAGCAGTACGTC. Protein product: CASSPSGRYYEQYV.

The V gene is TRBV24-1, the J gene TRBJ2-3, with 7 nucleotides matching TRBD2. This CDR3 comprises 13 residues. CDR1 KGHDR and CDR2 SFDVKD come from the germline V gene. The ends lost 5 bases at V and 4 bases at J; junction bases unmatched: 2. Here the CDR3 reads CATSVRGADTQYF. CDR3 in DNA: TGTGCCACCAGTGTTCGGGGGGCAGATACGCAGTATTTT.

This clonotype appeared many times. The CDR3: CASSFKRTSSTQYF. The CDR3 bases are TGTGCCAGCAGCTTCAAAAGGACTAGCAGTACGCAGTATTTT. The rearrangement uses TRBV7-2 and TRBJ2-3, with 8 positions matching TRBD2. Germline CDR1 is SGHTA and CDR2 is FQGNSA. The CDR3 has 14 amino acids. The junction had 7 bases not matched to a gene; V was cut back by 3 bases and J by 8 bases.

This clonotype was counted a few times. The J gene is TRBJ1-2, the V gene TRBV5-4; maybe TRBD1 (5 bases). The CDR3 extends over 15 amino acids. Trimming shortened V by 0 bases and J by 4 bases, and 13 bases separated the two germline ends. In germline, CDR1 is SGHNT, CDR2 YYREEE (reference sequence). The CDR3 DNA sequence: TGTGCCAGCAGCTTGGCGGGGCTCGGGAGCTATGGCTACACCTTC. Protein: CASSLAGLGSYGYTF. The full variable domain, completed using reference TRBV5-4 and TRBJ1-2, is ETGVTQSPTHLIKTRGQQVTLRCSSQSGHNTVSWYQQALGQGPQFIFQYYREEENGRGNFPPRFSGLQFPNYSSELNVNALELDDSALYLCASSLAGLGSYGYTFGSGTRLTVV.

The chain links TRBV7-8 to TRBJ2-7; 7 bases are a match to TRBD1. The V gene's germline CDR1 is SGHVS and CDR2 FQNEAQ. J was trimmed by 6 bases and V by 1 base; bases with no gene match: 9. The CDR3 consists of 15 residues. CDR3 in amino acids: CASSLDHVTGPEQYF. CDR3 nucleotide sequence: TGTGCCAGCAGCTTAGATCATGTGACAGGGCCCGAGCAGTACTTC.

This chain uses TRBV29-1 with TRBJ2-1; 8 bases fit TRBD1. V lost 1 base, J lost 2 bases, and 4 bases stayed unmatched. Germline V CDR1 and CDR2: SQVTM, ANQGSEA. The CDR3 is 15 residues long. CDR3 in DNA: TGCAGCGTTGAAGTCCGGACAGGGACCTACAATGAGCAGTTCTTC. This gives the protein CSVEVRTGTYNEQFF.

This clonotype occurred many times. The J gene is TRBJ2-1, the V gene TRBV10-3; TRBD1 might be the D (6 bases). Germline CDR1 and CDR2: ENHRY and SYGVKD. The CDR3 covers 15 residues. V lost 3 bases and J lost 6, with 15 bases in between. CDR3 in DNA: TGTGCCATCAGTGAACGGCAGGGGAATCTCAATGAGCAGTTCTTC. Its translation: CAISERQGNLNEQFF.

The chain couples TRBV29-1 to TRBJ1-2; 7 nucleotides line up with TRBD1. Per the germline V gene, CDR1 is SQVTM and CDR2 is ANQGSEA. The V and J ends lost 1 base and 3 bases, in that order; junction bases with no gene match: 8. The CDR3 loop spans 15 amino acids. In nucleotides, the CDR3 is TGCAGCGTTGAAGGCACAGGGGATTCGGACTATGGCTACACCTTC. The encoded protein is CSVEGTGDSDYGYTF.

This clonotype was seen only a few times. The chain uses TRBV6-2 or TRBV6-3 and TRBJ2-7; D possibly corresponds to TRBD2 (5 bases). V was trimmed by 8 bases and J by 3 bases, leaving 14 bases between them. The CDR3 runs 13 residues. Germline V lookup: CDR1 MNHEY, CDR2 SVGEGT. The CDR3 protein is CASRPYRDYEQYV. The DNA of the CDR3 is TGTGCCAGCCGGCCTTACCGGGACTACGAGCAGTACGTC.

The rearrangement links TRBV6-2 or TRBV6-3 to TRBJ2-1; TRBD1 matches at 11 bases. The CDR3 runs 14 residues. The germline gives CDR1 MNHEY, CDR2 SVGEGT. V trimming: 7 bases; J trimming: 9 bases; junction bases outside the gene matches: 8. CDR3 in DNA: TGTGCCAGCACAACCGGACAGGGGGCGGGTGAGCAGTTCTTC. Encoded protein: CASTTGQGAGEQFF.

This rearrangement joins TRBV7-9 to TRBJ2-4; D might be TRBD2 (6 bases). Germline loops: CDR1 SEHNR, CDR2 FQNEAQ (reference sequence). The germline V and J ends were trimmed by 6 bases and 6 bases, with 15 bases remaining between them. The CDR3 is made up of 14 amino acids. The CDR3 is CASSLFGSSNIQYF. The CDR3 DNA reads TGTGCCAGCAGTCTTTTCGGGAGCTCAAACATTCAGTACTTC. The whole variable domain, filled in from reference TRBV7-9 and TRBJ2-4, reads DTGVSQNPRHKITKRGQNVTFRCDPISEHNRLYWYRQTLGQGPEFLTYFQNEAQLEKSRLLSDRFSAERPKGSFSTLEIQRTEQGDSAMYLCASSLFGSSNIQYFGAGTRLSVL.

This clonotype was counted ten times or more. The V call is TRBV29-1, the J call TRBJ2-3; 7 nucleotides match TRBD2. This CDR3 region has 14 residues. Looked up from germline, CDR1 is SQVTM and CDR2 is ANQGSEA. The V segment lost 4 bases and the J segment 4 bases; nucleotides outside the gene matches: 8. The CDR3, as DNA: TGCAGCGTTGTAAGGCTAGCGGAACCAGATACGCAGTATTTT. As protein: CSVVRLAEPDTQYF.

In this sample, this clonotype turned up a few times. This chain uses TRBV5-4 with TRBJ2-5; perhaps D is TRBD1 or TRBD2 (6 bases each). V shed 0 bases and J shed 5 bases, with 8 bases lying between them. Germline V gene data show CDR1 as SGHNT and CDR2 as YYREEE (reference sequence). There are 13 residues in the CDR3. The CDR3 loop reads CASSLEGGETQYF. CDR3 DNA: TGTGCCAGCAGCTTGGAAGGGGGGGAGACCCAGTACTTC.

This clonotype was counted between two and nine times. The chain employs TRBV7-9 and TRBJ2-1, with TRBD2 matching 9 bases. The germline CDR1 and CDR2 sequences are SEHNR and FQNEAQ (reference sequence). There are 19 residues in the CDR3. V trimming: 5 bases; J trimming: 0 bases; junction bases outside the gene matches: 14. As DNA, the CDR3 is TGTGCCAGCAGCCCTTGGGGGACTAGCAGGAAAAGCTCCTACAATGAGCAGTTCTTC. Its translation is CASSPWGTSRKSSYNEQFF.

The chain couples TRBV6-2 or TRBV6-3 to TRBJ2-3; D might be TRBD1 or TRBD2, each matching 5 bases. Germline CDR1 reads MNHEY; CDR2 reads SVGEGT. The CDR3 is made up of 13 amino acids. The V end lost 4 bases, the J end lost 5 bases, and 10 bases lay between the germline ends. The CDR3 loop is CASSWDGKDTQYF. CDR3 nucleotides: TGTGCCAGCAGTTGGGACGGTAAAGATACGCAGTATTTT.

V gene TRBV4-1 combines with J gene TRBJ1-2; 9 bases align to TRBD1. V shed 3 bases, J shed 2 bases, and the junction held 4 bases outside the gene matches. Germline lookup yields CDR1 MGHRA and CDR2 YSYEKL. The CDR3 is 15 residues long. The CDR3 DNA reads TGCGCCAGCAGCCATCTAGGACAGGGGAACTATGGCTACACCTTC. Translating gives CASSHLGQGNYGYTF.

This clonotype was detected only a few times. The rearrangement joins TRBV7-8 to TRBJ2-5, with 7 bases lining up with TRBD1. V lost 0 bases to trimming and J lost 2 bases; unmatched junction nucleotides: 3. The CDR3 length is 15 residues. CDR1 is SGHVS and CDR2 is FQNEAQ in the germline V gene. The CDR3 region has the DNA TGTGCCAGCAGCTTAGCCGGGACAGCGCAAGAGACCCAGTACTTC. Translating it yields CASSLAGTAQETQYF.

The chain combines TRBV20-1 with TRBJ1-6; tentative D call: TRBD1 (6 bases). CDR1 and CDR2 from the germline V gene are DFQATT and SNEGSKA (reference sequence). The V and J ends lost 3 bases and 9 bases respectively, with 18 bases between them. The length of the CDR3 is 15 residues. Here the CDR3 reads CSARGDGGQGSPLHF. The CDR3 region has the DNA TGCAGTGCTAGGGGGGATGGGGGGCAGGGTTCACCCCTCCACTTT.